The next 21 T cell receptor beta chains were all read from a single sample in a study of T cell repertoires in enteric fever. TCRdb recomputed calls from the reads with MiXCR, one row per CDR3 protein. The sample shows about 1,600 distinct CDR3 sequences, less than 40% of them seen only once. The sequencing input was CCR7- CD38- CD4+ T cells from PBMCs. Receptor source: a human donor with Salmonella enteric fever, either typhoid or paratyphoid (not recorded which).

The chain employs TRBV5-1 and TRBJ2-1; tentatively, D is TRBD2 (6 bases). Trimming stripped 2 bases from V and 9 bases from J, with 9 bases between. Germline V CDR1 and CDR2: SGHRS, YFSETQ. The length of the CDR3 is 12 residues. This chain's CDR3 is CASSLSGVEQFF. The CDR3 DNA reads TGCGCCAGCAGCTTATCGGGAGTTGAGCAGTTCTTC.

This rearrangement joins TRBV5-1 to TRBJ2-2; 14 positions match TRBD2. V lost 4 bases and J lost 4; bases outside the gene matches: 6. Germline loops: CDR1 SGHRS, CDR2 YFSETQ. There are 17 residues in the CDR3. CDR3 loop: CASSGGLAGGLTGELFF. DNA of the CDR3: TGCGCCAGCAGCGGCGGACTAGCGGGAGGACTCACCGGGGAGCTGTTTTTT. Full variable domain (missing parts from reference TRBV5-1 and TRBJ2-2): KAGVTQTPRYLIKTRGQQVTLSCSPISGHRSVSWYQQTPGQGLQFLFEYFSETQRNKGNFPGRFSGRQFSNSRSEMNVSTLELGDSALYLCASSGGLAGGLTGELFFGEGSRLTVL.

The chain uses TRBV6-2 or TRBV6-3 and TRBJ2-3; D unclear. The ends were cut back, 6 bases at V and 0 bases at J, with 19 bases in the middle. The germline V gene has CDR1 MNHEY and CDR2 SVGEGT. CDR3 length equals 17 residues. In nucleotides, the CDR3 is TGTGCCAGCAGATCACTGACCGCCAGAGGAAGCACAGATACGCAGTATTTT. Amino acid sequence: CASRSLTARGSTDTQYF.

This chain uses TRBV18 with TRBJ2-7, with a possible D match to TRBD2 (6 bases). The CDR3 totals 15 residues. Germline values: CDR1 KGHSH, CDR2 LQKENI. Trimming removed 0 bases from V and 6 bases from J, with 15 bases in between. CDR3 nucleotides: TGTGCCAGCTCACCACCGCGAGGCGGGGAAGCCGAGCAGTACTTC. It is translated as CASSPPRGGEAEQYF.

The chain's CDR3 is CASSLTWTGGAYGYTF. As DNA, the CDR3 is TGCGCCAGCAGCTTAACTTGGACAGGGGGCGCCTATGGCTACACCTTC. V gene TRBV5-1 combines with J gene TRBJ1-2; TRBD1 agrees at 11 bases. Germline V gives CDR1 SGHRS, CDR2 YFSETQ. The CDR3 covers 16 residues. Trimming cost V 2 bases and J 4 bases; bases outside gene matches: 7.

J is TRBJ2-2 and V is TRBV5-1; no reliable D call. Germline V gene lookup returns CDR1 SGHRS and CDR2 YFSETQ. This CDR3 is 13 amino acids long. V lost 4 bases, J lost 5 bases, and 9 bases lay in between. The CDR3 sequence is CASSISRTGELFF. The DNA of the CDR3 is TGCGCCAGCAGCATCTCGAGAACCGGGGAGCTGTTTTTT.

This clonotype appeared a single time. The CDR3 DNA is TGTGCCAGCAGGTTCCCACCTGGGGATACGCAGTATTTT. Residues: CASRFPPGDTQYF. The chain recombines TRBV7-2 with TRBJ2-3, with unresolved D. CDR3 length: 13 amino acids. Per the germline V gene, CDR1 is SGHTA and CDR2 is FQGNSA. V lost 6 bases and J lost 6, with 13 bases in between. The full variable domain, rest sourced from reference TRBV7-2 and TRBJ2-3, is GAGVSQSPSNKVTEKGKDVELRCDPISGHTALYWYRQSLGQGLEFLIYFQGNSAPDKSGLPSDRFSAERTGGSVSTLTIQRTQQEDSAVYLCASRFPPGDTQYFGPGTRLTVL.

Only a few counts were recorded for this clonotype. The chain is built from TRBV7-3 and TRBJ2-3; maybe TRBD2 (6 bases). The germline V gene has CDR1 SGHTA and CDR2 FQGTGA. The V and J ends lost 1 base and 2 bases respectively, with 13 bases between them. This CDR3 is built from 16 residues. In DNA form, the CDR3 reads TGTGCCAGCAGCTTAATGCCCGGAGGGCTCACAGATACGCAGTATTTT. Protein sequence: CASSLMPGGLTDTQYF.

V usage is TRBV18 and J usage is TRBJ2-2; D is ambiguous. The V gene lost 3 bases and the J gene lost 0 bases, with 5 bases spanning the gap. The CDR3 spans 14 residues. The germline V gene has CDR1 KGHSH and CDR2 LQKENI. The CDR3 spells CASSPAANTGELFF. CDR3 in DNA: TGTGCCAGCTCACCTGCAGCGAACACCGGGGAGCTGTTTTTT.

By share, this clonotype ranks as large. The genes are TRBV18 and TRBJ1-1; the D is unclear. With 2 bases removed from V and 1 base from J, the gap between germline ends came to 5 bases. Germline CDR1 and CDR2: KGHSH and LQKENI. The CDR3 loop spans 13 amino acids. In DNA form, the CDR3 reads TGTGCCAGCTCACCAGGGAAGAACACTGAAGCTTTCTTT. Protein product: CASSPGKNTEAFF.

Notes on this clonotype: A much more abundant neighbour one base away suggests this may be a read error. The rearrangement uses TRBV7-7 and TRBJ2-5; D gene uncertain. There are 13 residues in the CDR3. Per the germline V gene, CDR1 is SSHAT and CDR2 is FNYEAQ (reference sequence). Here the CDR3 DNA reads TGTGCTAGCAGCACCGACCAGTATGAGACCCAGTACTTC. It specifies CASSTDQYETQYF.

By share of the sample, this clonotype is medium-sized. The rearrangement uses TRBV7-3 and TRBJ2-1; D unclear. From germline, CDR1 is SGHTA and CDR2 FQGTGA. The CDR3 is 16 residues long. Deletions cut 1 base from V and 0 bases from J, with 10 bases between. CDR3 protein: CASSLNLGSSYNEQFF. DNA for the CDR3: TGTGCCAGCAGCTTAAATCTGGGAAGCTCCTACAATGAGCAGTTCTTC.

Worth noting for this clonotype: A read error may produce the germline difference seen at one junction end. The rearrangement joins TRBV7-7 to TRBJ2-7; TRBD2 agrees at 12 bases. In germline, CDR1 is SSHAT, CDR2 FNYEAQ (reference sequence). The CDR3 spans 17 residues. As DNA, the CDR3 is TGTGCTAGCACTACAACCCCCACTAGCGGGAGGACCTACGAGCAGTACTTC. Translating it yields CASTTTPTSGRTYEQYF.

The table lists this clonotype with a few counts. This chain links TRBV5-1 with TRBJ2-6; D gene uncertain. The V gene's germline CDR1 is SGHRS and CDR2 YFSETQ. CDR3 length equals 17 residues. Trimming removed 0 bases at V and 4 bases at J, with 14 bases between. The CDR3 bases are TGCGCCAGCAGCTTGGCTCGGAGTCTGAAAGGGGCCAACGTCCTGACTTTC. Translating it yields CASSLARSLKGANVLTF.

The J gene is TRBJ1-1, the V gene TRBV7-9; D is unclear. The CDR3 extends over 15 amino acids. The germline V gene encodes CDR1 SEHNR and CDR2 FQNEAQ (reference sequence). V shed 5 bases and J shed 0 bases, with 13 bases lying between them. The CDR3 loop is CASSPPQIMNTEAFF. The CDR3 nucleotides are TGTGCCAGCAGCCCGCCACAGATAATGAACACTGAAGCTTTCTTT.

The chain recombines TRBV18 with TRBJ2-1; tentative D call: TRBD2 (6 bases). The V end lost 3 bases, the J end lost 2 bases, and 14 bases lay between the germline ends. The germline V gene has CDR1 KGHSH and CDR2 LQKENI. The CDR3 has 16 amino acids. CDR3 region: CASSPSRAGTYNEQFF. The CDR3 region has the DNA TGTGCCAGCTCACCCTCGAGGGCGGGGACCTACAATGAGCAGTTCTTC. The full variable domain, with the rest looked up from reference TRBV18 and TRBJ2-1, is NAGVMQNPRHLVRRRGQEARLRCSPMKGHSHVYWYRQLPEEGLKFMVYLQKENIIDESGMPKERFSAEFPKEGPSILRIQQVVRGDSAAYFCASSPSRAGTYNEQFFGPGTRLTVL.

The V and J genes are TRBV12-3 or TRBV12-4 and TRBJ2-1; tentative D call: TRBD1 (5 bases). The CDR3 is made up of 14 amino acids. V was clipped by 8 bases and J by 5 bases, with 16 bases between them. CDR3 nucleotide sequence: TGTGCCAGCGGAGACAGCCTTTTCGACAATGAGCAGTTCTTC. This gives the protein CASGDSLFDNEQFF.

The chain recombines TRBV7-9 with TRBJ2-7; 7 positions agree with TRBD2. The CDR3 totals 16 residues. Germline CDR1 reads SEHNR; CDR2 reads FQNEAQ (reference sequence). After removal of 1 base from V and 2 bases from J, the junction contained 8 bases not matched to a gene. The CDR3 sequence is CASSLVGLADTYEQYF. The CDR3 region has the DNA TGTGCCAGCAGCTTAGTAGGGCTAGCGGATACCTACGAGCAGTACTTC.

This clonotype is large. The chain employs TRBV5-1 and TRBJ2-3; D possibly uses TRBD1 or TRBD2 (6 bases each). The CDR3 consists of 16 residues. The germline V gene encodes CDR1 SGHRS and CDR2 YFSETQ. Trimming stripped 4 bases from V and 6 bases from J, with 21 bases between. The CDR3 sequence: CASSLPLEGGMDTQYF. The CDR3 DNA reads as TGCGCCAGCAGCCTACCATTGGAGGGGGGAATGGATACGCAGTATTTT.

The rearrangement uses TRBV21-1 and TRBJ2-7; the DNA was not compared with TRBD2, the D call given in the table. TRBV21-1 is noted as a pseudogene. The CDR3 is 17 amino acids. The CDR3 sequence is CASSKGLAGLYAYEQYF. The CDR3 bases are TGTGCCAGCAGCAAAGGATTAGCGGGACTATACGCCTACGAGCAGTACTTC.

Sample share makes this clonotype large. The rearrangement uses TRBV9 and TRBJ2-1; 9 nucleotides align to TRBD1. V lost 0 bases and J lost 4; bases outside the gene matches: 5. The CDR3 is made up of 16 amino acids. The germline gives CDR1 SGDLS, CDR2 YYNGEE. Here the CDR3 reads CASSVGDRDPYNEQFF. The DNA for the CDR3 is TGTGCCAGCAGCGTAGGGGACAGGGACCCGTACAATGAGCAGTTCTTC.